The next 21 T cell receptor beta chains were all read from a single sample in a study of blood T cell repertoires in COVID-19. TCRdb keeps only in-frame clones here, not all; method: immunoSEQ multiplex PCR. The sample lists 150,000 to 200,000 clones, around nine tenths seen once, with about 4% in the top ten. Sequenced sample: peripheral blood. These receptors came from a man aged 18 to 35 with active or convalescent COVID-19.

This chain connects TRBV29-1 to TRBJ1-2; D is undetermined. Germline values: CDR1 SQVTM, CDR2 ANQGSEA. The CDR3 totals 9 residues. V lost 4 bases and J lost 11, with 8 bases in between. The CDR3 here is CSVGERYTF. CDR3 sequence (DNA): TGCAGCGTTGGGGAGAGGTACACCTTC.

CDR3 sequence reads: CASSLLLAEAVNEQFF. As DNA, the CDR3 is TGTGCCAGCAGCTTACTGCTAGCGGAGGCGGTCAATGAGCAGTTCTTC. The chain links TRBV7-9 to TRBJ2-1, with 7 bases that match TRBD2. This CDR3 spans 16 amino acids. The V and J ends lost 2 bases and 6 bases, in that order; junction bases with no gene match: 10. CDR1 is SEHNR, CDR2 FQNEAQ, per germline (reference sequence).

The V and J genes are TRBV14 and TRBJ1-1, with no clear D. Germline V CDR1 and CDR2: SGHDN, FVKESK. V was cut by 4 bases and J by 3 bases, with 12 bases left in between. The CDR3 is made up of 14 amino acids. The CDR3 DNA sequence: TGTGCCAGCAGCCTTGGTGCGGGGTACACTGAAGCTTTCTTT. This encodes CASSLGAGYTEAFF.

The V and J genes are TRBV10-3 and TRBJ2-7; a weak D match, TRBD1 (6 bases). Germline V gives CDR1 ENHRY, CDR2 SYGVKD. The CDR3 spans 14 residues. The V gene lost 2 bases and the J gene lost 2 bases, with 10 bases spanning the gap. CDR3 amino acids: CAISETGLTYEQYV. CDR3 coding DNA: TGTGCCATCAGTGAGACAGGGCTAACCTACGAGCAGTACGTC.

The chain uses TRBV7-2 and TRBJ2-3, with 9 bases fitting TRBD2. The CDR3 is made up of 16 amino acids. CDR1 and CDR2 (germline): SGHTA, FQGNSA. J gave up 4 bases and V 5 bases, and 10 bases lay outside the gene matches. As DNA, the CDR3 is TGTGCCAGCAGCCAGGGGTCCTTAGCGGGAGCAGATACGCAGTATTTT. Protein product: CASSQGSLAGADTQYF. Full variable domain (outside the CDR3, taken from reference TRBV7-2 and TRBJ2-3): GAGVSQSPSNKVTEKGKDVELRCDPISGHTALYWYRQSLGQGLEFLIYFQGNSAPDKSGLPSDRFSAERTGGSVSTLTIQRTQQEDSAVYLCASSQGSLAGADTQYFGPGTRLTVL.

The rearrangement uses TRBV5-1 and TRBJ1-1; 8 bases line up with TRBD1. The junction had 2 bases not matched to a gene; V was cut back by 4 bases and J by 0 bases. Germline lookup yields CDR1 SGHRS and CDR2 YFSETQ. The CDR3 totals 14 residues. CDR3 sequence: CASSIQGVNTEAFF. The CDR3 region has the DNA TGCGCCAGCAGCATACAGGGGGTGAACACTGAAGCTTTCTTT.

The CDR3 nucleotides are TGTGCCAGTAGTGGGGCGGGACAGGGTTACGAGCAGTACTTC. Encoded protein: CASSGAGQGYEQYF. The rearrangement uses TRBV19 and TRBJ2-7, with 9 bases lining up with TRBD1. The CDR3 contains 14 residues. V trimming: 5 bases; J trimming: 4 bases; junction bases outside the gene matches: 6. Per germline, CDR1 LNHDA and CDR2 SQIVND (reference sequence).

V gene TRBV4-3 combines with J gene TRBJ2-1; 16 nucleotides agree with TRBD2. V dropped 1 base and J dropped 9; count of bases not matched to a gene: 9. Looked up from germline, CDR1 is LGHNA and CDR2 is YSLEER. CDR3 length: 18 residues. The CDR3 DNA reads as TGCGCCAGCAGCCAAGGATTCGGGACTAGCGGGAGGGCCGCTGAGCAGTTCTTC. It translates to CASSQGFGTSGRAAEQFF.

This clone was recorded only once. The CDR3 DNA is TGCGCCAGCAGCCAAGGCGGAACAAGTAATCAGCCCCAGCATTTT. This gives the protein CASSQGGTSNQPQHF. This chain uses TRBV4-1 with TRBJ1-5; D is ambiguous. With 1 base removed from V and 4 bases from J, the gap between germline ends came to 11 bases. Germline loops: CDR1 MGHRA, CDR2 YSYEKL. The CDR3 is 15 residues long.

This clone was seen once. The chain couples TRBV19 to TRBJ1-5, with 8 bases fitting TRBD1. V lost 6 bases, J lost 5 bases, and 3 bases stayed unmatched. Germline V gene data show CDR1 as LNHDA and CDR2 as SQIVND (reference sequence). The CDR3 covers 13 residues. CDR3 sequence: CASRAGGYQPQHF. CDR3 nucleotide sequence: TGTGCCAGTAGAGCAGGGGGCTATCAGCCCCAGCATTTT.

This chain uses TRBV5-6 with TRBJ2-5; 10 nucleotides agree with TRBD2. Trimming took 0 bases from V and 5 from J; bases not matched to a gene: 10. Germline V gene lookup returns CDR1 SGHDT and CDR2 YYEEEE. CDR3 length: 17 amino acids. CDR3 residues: CASSLERGGDSLETQYF. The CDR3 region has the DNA TGTGCCAGCAGCTTGGAGCGGGGGGGCGATAGTTTGGAGACCCAGTACTTC.

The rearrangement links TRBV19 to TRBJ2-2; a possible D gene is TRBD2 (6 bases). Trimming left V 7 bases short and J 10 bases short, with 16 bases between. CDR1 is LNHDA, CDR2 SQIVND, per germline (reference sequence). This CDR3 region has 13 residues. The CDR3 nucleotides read TGTGCCAGTACCAGACTAGGATTTGAGGAGCTGTTTTTT. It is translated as CASTRLGFEELFF.

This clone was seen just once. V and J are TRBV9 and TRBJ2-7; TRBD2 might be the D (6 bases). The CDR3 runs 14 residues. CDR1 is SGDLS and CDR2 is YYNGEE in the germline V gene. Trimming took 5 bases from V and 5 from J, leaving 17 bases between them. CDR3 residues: CASSPLVGGNEQYF. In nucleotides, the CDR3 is TGTGCCAGCAGTCCCCTCGTGGGCGGGAACGAGCAGTACTTC.

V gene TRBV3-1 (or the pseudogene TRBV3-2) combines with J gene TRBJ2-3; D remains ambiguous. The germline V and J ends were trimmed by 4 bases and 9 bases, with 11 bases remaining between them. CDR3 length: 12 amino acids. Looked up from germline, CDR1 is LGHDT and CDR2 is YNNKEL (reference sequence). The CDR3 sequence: CASSPVGLTQYF. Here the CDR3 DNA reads TGTGCCAGCAGCCCGGTGGGCCTCACGCAGTATTTT.

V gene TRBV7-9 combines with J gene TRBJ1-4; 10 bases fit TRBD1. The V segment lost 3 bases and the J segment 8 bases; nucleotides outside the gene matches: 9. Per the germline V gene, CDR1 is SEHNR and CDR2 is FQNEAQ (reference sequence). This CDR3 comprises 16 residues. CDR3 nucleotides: TGTGCCAGCAGCTTGGGCGACAGGGGGCGGTTGGAAAAACTGTTTTTT. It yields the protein CASSLGDRGRLEKLFF. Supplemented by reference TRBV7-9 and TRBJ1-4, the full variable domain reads DTGVSQNPRHKITKRGQNVTFRCDPISEHNRLYWYRQTLGQGPEFLTYFQNEAQLEKSRLLSDRFSAERPKGSFSTLEIQRTEQGDSAMYLCASSLGDRGRLEKLFFGSGTQLSVL.

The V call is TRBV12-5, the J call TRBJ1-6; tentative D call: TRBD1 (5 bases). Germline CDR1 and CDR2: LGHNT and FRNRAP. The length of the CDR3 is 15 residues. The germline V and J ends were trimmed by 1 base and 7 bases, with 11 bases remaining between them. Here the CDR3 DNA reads TGTGCTAGTGGTTTGGCGACAGCTTGGAATTCACCCCTCCACTTT. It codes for CASGLATAWNSPLHF. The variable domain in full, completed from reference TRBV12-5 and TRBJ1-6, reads DARVTQTPRHKVTEMGQEVTMRCQPILGHNTVFWYRQTMMQGLELLAYFRNRAPLDDSGMPKDRFSAEMPDATLATLKIQPSEPRDSAVYFCASGLATAWNSPLHFGNGTRLTVT.

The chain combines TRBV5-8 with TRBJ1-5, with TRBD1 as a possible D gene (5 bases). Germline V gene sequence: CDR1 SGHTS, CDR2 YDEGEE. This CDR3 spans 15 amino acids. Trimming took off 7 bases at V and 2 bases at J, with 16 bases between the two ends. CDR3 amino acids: CASVPRGLRNQPQHF. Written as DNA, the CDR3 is TGTGCCAGCGTTCCCCGGGGACTTCGCAATCAGCCCCAGCATTTT.

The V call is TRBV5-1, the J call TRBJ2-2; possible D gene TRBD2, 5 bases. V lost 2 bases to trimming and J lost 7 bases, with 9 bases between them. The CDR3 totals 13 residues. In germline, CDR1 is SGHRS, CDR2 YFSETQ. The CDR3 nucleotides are TGCGCCAGCAGCTTTGAGGGTGGCGGGGAGCTGTTTTTT. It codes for CASSFEGGGELFF.

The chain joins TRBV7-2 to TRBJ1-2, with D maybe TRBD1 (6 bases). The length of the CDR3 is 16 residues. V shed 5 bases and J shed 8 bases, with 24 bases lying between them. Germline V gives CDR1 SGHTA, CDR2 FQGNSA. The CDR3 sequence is CASSPFGRGAGDGYTF. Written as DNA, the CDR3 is TGTGCCAGCAGCCCATTCGGGCGGGGGGCAGGGGACGGCTACACCTTC.

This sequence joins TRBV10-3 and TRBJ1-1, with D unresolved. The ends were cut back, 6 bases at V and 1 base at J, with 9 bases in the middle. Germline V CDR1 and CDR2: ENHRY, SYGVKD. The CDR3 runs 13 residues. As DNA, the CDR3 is TGTGCCATCAGCTCGGTGAGGAACACTGAAGCTTTCTTT. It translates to CAISSVRNTEAFF.

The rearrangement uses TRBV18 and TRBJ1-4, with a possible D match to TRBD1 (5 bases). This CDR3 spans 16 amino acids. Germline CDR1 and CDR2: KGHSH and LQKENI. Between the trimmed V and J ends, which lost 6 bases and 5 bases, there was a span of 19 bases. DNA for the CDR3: TGTGCCAGCTCGTTAGCCCTTCCGGGGGGAAATGAAAAACTGTTTTTT. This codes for CASSLALPGGNEKLFF. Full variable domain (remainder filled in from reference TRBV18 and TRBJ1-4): NAGVMQNPRHLVRRRGQEARLRCSPMKGHSHVYWYRQLPEEGLKFMVYLQKENIIDESGMPKERFSAEFPKEGPSILRIQQVVRGDSAAYFCASSLALPGGNEKLFFGSGTQLSVL.